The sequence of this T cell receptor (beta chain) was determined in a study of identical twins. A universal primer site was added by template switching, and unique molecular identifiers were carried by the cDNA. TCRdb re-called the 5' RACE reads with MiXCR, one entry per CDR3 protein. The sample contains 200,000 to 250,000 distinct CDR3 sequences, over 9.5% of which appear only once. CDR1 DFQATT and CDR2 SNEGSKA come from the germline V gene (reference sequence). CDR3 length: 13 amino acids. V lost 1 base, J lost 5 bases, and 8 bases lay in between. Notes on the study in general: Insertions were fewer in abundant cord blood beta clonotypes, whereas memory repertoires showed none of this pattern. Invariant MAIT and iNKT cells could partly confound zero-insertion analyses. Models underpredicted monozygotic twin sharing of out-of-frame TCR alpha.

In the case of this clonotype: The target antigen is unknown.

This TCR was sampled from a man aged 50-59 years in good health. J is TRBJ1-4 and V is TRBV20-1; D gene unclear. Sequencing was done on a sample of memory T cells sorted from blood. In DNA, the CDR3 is TGCAGTGCTAGAGGGCTGGAAAATGAAAAACTGTTTTTT. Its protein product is CSARGLENEKLFF.